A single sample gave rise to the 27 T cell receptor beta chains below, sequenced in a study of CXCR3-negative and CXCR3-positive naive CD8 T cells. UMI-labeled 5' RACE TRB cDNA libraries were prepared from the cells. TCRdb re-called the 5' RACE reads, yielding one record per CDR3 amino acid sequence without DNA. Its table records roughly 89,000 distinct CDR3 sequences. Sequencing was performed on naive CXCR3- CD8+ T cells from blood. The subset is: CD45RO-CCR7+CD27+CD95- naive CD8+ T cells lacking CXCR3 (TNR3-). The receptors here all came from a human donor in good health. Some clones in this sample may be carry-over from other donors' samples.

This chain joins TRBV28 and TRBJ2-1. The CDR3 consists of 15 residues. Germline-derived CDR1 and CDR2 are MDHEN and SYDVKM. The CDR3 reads CASSSRPSSYNEQFF.

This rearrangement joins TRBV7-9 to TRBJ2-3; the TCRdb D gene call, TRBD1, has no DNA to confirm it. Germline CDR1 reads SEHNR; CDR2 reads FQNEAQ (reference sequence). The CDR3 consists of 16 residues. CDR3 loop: CASSNRAETSTDTQYF.

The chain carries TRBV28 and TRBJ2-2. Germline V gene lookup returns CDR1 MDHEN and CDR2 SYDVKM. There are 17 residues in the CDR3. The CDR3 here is CASSSFYLDGNTGELFF.

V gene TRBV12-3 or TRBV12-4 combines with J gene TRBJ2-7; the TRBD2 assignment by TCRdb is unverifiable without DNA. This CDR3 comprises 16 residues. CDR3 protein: CASSNSGRGGSYEQYF.

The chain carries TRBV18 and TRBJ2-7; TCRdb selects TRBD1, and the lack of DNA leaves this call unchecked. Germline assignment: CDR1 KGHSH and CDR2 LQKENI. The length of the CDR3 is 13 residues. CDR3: CASSPLPGSEQYF.

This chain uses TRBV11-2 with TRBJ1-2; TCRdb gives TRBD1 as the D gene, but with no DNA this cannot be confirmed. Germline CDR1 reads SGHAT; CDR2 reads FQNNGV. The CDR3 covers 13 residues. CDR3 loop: CATGNGFPSGYTF.

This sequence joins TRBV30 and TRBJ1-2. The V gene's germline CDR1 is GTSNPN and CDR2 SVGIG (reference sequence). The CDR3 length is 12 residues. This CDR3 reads CAWFEGGYGYTF.

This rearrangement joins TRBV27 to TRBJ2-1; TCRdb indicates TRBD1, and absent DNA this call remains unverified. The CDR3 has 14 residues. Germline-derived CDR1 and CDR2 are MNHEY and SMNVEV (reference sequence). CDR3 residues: CASRPGTGNNEQFF.

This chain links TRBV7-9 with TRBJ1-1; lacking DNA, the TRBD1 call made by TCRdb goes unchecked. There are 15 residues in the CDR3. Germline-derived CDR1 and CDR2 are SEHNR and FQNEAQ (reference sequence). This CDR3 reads CASSHGQGGATEAFF.

The chain's CDR3 is CSVSTGDYNSPLHF. The V call is TRBV29-1, the J call TRBJ1-6; the D gene TCRdb calls, TRBD1, cannot be checked with no DNA. Germline V gene data show CDR1 as SQVTM and CDR2 as ANQGSEA. The CDR3 covers 14 residues.

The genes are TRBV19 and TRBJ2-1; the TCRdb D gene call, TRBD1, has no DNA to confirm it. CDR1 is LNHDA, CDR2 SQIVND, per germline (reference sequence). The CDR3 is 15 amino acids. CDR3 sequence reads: CASRRSGSSYNEQFF. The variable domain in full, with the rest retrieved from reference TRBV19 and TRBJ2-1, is DGGITQSPKYLFRKEGQNVTLSCEQNLNHDAMYWYRQDPGQGLRLIYYSQIVNDFQKGDIAEGYSVSREKKESFPLTVTSAQKNPTAFYLCASRRSGSSYNEQFFGPGTRLTVL.

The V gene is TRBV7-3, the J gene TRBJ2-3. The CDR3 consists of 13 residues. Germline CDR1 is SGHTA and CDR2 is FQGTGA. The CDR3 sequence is CASSPQGTDTQYF.

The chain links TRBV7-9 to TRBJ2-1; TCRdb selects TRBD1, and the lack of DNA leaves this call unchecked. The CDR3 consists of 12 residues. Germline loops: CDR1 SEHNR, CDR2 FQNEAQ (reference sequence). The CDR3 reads CASSQTGDEQFF. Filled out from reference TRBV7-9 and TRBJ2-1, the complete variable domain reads DTGVSQNPRHKITKRGQNVTFRCDPISEHNRLYWYRQTLGQGPEFLTYFQNEAQLEKSRLLSDRFSAERPKGSFSTLEIQRTEQGDSAMYLCASSQTGDEQFFGPGTRLTVL.

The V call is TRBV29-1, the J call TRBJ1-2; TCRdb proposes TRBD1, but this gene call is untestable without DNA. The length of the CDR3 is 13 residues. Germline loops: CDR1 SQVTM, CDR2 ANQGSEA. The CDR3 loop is CSVSDRPPRVYTF.

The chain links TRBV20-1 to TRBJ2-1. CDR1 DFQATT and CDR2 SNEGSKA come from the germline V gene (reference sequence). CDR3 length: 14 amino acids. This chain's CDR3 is CSARDLELYNEQFF.

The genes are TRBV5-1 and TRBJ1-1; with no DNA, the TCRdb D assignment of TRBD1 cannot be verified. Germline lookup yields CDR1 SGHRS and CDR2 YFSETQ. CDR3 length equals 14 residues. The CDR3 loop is CASSLMGAGTEAFF.

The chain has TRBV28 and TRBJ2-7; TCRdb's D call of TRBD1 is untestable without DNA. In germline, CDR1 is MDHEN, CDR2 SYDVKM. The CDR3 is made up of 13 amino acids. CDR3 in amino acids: CGSSSGAAYEQYF.

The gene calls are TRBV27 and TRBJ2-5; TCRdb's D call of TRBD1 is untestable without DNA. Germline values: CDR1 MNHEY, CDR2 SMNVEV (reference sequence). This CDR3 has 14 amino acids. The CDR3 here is CASSLRWGAVTQYF.

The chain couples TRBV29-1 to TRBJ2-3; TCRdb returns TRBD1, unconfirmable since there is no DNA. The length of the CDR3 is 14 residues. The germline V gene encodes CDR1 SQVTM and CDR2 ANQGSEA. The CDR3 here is CSVEKLQGVNTQYF.

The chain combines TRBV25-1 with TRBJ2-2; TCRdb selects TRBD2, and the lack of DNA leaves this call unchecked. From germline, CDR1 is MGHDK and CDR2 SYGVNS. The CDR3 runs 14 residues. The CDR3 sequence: CASRREGWGGELFF.

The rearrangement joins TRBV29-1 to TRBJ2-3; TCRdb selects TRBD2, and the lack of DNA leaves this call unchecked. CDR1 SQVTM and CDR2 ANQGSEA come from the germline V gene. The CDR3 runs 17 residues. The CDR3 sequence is CSVDGGLAGARTDTQYF.

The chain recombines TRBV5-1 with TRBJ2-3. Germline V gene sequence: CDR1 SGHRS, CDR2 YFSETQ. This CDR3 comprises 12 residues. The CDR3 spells CASSTSPDTQYF.

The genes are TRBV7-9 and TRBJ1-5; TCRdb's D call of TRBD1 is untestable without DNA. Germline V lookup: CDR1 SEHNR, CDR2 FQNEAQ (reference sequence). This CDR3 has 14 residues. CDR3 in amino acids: CASSSGDTYQPQHF.

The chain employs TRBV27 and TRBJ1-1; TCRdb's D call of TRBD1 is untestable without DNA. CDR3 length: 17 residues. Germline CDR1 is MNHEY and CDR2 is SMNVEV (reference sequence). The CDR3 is CASSLSMGYRENTEAFF.

This CDR3 reads CASSLEGSPPYNEQFF. The chain uses TRBV7-9 and TRBJ2-1; TCRdb returns TRBD1, unconfirmable since there is no DNA. This CDR3 is 16 amino acids long. CDR1 is SEHNR and CDR2 is FQNEAQ in the germline V gene (reference sequence).

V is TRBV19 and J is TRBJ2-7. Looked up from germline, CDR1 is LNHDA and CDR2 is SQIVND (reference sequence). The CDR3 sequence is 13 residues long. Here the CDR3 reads CASSPHSFYEQYF.

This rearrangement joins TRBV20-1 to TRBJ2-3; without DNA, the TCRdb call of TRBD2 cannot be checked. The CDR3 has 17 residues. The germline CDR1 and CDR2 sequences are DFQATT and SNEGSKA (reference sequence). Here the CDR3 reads CSASAFLSGSSTDTQYF.